The entry below gives a single TCR beta chain sequence along with its context. Study processing details: Amplified reference gene primers provided the basis for estimating nucleated cell counts. TCRdb's copy holds only in-frame clones and misses some; the assay was immunoSEQ multiplex PCR. From that table come the V and J calls and clone size; the DNA was used to work out D and trimming. The sample has just over 250,000 clones; 75% to 90% are singletons. This sample is drawn from a study of blood T cell repertoires in COVID-19. Study background: Whether acute or convalescent, the COVID-19 samples came from the United States, Italy and Spain. PBMCs, B-cell-depleted T cells, or T cells provided the cDNA or gDNA that made up the material.

Deletions cut 6 bases from V and 2 bases from J, with 11 bases between. This CDR3 contains 14 residues. Germline lookup yields CDR1 MNHNY and CDR2 SVGAGI (reference sequence). Enrolled during active infection, Seattle patients were then followed longitudinally. The chain links TRBV6-6 to TRBJ2-1; weak D call: TRBD1 (5 bases). This sequence was found in a woman aged 65 to 85 with COVID-19, enrolled during active disease. Sequenced input: peripheral blood. The CDR3: CASRDSYPYNEQFF. The CDR3 DNA follows: TGTGCCAGCAGAGACAGTTATCCCTACAATGAGCAGTTCTTC.